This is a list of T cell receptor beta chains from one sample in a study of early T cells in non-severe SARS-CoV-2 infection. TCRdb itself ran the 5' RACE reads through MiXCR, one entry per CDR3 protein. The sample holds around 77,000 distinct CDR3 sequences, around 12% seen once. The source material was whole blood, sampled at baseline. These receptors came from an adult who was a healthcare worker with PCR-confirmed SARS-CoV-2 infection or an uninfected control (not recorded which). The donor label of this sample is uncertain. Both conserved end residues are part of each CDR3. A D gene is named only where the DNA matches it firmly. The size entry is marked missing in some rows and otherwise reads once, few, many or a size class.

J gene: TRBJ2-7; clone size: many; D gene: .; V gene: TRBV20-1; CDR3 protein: CSARILGGYEQYF; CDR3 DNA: TGCAGTGCTAGAATACTAGGAGGGTACGAGCAGTACTTC
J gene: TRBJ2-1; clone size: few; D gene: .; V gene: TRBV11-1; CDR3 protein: CASSLVAREGDEQFF; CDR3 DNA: TGTGCCAGCAGCTTAGTGGCGAGAGAGGGCGATGAGCAGTTCTTC
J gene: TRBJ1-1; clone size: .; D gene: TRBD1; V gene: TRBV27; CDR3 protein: CASSLVTGGGNTEAFF; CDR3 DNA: TGTGCCAGCAGTTTAGTGACAGGGGGCGGGAACACTGAAGCTTTCTTT
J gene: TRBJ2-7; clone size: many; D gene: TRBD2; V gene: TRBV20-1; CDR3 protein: CSAVSPSGGLYYEQYF; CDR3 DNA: TGCAGTGCTGTAAGCCCTAGCGGGGGTCTCTACTACGAGCAGTACTTC
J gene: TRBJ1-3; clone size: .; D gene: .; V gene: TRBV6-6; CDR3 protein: CASSYGQAGNTIYF; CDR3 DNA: TGTGCCAGCAGTTACGGACAAGCTGGAAACACCATATATTTT
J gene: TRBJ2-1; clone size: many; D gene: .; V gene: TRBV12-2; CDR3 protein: CASRPIQGCGADEQFF; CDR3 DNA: TGTGCAAGTCGCCCGATTCAGGGGTGCGGGGCTGATGAGCAGTTCTTC
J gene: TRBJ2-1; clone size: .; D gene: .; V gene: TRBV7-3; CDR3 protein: CASSLSLGYNEQFF; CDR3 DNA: TGTGCCAGCAGCTTATCGCTGGGATACAATGAGCAGTTCTTC
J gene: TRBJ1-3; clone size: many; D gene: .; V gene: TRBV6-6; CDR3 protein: CASSWGGAGNTIYF; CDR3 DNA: TGTGCCAGCAGTTGGGGGGGGGCAGGAAACACCATATATTTT
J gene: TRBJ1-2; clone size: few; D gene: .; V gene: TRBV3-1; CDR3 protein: CASSQDSSRYYGYTF; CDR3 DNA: TGTGCCAGCAGCCAAGATTCCAGTCGCTACTATGGCTACACCTTC
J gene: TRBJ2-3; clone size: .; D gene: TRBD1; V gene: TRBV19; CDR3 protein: CASRQGSRTDTQYF; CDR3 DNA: TGTGCCAGTAGACAGGGGTCACGCACAGATACGCAGTATTTT
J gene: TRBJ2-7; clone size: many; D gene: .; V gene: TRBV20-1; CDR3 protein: CSGRSTETNEQYF; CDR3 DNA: TGCAGTGGACGAAGTACCGAAACTAACGAGCAGTACTTC
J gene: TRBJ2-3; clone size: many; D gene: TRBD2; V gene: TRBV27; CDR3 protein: CASSFIRGETDTQYF; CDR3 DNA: TGTGCCAGCAGTTTTATCCGGGGGGAGACTGATACGCAGTATTTT
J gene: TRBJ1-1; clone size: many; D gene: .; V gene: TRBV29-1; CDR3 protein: CSVEVQKNTEAFF; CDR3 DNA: TGCAGCGTTGAAGTACAGAAGAACACTGAAGCTTTCTTT
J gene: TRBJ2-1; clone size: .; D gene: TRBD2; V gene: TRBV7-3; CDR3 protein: CASSFGSSGGFSSYNEQFF; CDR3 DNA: TGTGCCAGCAGCTTCGGTTCAAGCGGGGGATTCTCCTCCTACAATGAGCAGTTCTTC
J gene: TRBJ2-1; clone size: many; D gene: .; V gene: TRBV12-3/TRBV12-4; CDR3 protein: CASSFAPGPEQFF; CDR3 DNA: TGTGCCAGCAGTTTCGCCCCGGGACCGGAGCAGTTCTTC
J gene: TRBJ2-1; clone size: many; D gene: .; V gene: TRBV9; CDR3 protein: CASSTRSQGGNEQFF; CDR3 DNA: TGTGCCAGCAGCACCCGGAGCCAGGGGGGGAATGAGCAGTTCTTC
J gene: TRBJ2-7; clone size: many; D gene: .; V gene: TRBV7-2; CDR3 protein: CASSLVGRKDYEQYF; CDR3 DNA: TGTGCCAGCAGCTTAGTTGGGCGGAAAGACTACGAGCAGTACTTC
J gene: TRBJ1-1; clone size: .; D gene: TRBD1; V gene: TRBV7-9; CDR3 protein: CASSGTAGGIAAFRRSEAFF; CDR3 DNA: TGTGCCAGCAGCGGGACCGCAGGGGGGATAGCGGCATTCAGGAGATCTGAAGCTTTCTTT
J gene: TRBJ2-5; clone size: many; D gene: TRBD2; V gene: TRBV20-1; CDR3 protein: CSARVQAGVAFETQYF; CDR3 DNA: TGCAGTGCTAGAGTACAAGCGGGAGTTGCTTTTGAGACCCAGTACTTC
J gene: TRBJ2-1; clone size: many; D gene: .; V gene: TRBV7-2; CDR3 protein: CASSLARGYTFNEQFF; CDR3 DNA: TGTGCCAGCAGCTTAGCGAGGGGCTATACCTTCAATGAGCAGTTCTTC
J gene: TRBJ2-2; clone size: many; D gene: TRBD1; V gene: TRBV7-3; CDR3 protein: CASSTGQGPTGELFF; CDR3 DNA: TGTGCCAGCAGCACAGGACAGGGGCCCACCGGGGAGCTGTTTTTT
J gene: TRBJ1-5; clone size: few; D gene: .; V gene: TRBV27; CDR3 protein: CASSLLGISNQPQHF; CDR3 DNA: TGTGCCAGCAGTTTATTGGGGATTAGCAATCAGCCCCAGCATTTT
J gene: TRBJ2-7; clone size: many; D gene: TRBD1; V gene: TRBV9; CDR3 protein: CASSPRTGTPEQYF; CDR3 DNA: TGTGCCAGCAGCCCTCGGACAGGAACCCCGGAGCAGTACTTC
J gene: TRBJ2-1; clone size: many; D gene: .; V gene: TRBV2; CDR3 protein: CASRLGPEYDEQFF; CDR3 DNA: TGTGCCAGCAGACTGGGACCAGAGTACGATGAGCAGTTCTTC
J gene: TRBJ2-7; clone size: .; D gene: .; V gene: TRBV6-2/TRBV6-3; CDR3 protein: CASSYKGLVTYEQYF; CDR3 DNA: TGTGCCAGCAGTTACAAGGGACTGGTGACCTACGAGCAGTACTTC
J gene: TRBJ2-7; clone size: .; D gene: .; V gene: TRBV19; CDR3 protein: CASSSSRGSALGEQYF; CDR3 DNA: TGTGCCAGTAGTAGTTCGCGAGGGTCAGCTTTGGGAGAGCAGTACTTC
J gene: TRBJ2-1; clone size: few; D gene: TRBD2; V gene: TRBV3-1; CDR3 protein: CASTRTSGVINEQFF; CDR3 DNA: TGTGCCAGCACCCGGACTAGCGGGGTAATCAATGAGCAGTTCTTC
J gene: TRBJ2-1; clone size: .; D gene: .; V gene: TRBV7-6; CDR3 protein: CASSFIQSSYNEQFF; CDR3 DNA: TGTGCCAGCAGCTTTATCCAGAGCTCCTACAATGAGCAGTTCTTC
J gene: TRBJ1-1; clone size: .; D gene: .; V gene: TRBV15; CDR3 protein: CATSRKQGYTEAFF; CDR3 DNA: TGTGCCACCAGCAGAAAACAGGGTTATACTGAAGCTTTCTTT
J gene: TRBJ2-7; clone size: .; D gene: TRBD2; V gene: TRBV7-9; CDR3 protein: CASSLGRSGGEQYF; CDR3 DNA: TGTGCCAGCAGCTTAGGCAGGTCGGGGGGCGAGCAGTACTTC
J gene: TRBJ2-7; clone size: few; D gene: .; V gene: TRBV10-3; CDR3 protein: CAISGRDTLYPYEQYF; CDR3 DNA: TGTGCCATCAGTGGCCGGGACACCCTCTACCCCTACGAGCAGTACTTC
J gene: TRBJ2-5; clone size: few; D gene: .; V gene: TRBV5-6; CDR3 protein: CASSLNPPAGFGETQYF; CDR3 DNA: TGTGCCAGCAGCTTGAACCCGCCAGCGGGTTTCGGAGAGACCCAGTACTTC
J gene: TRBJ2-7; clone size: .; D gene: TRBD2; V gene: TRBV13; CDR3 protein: CASSPRGSRNEQYF; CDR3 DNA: TGTGCCAGCAGCCCGCGGGGGTCCCGCAACGAGCAGTACTTC
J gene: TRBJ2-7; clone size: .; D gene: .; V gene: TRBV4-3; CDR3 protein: CASSQGRTDYEQYF; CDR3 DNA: TGCGCCAGCAGCCAAGGCAGGACAGACTACGAGCAGTACTTC
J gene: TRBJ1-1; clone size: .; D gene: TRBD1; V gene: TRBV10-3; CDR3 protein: CAIRLTGRGTEAFF; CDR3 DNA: TGTGCCATCAGACTGACAGGGAGGGGCACTGAAGCTTTCTTT
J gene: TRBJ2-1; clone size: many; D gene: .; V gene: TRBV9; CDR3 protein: CASSVAETGAPFGQFF; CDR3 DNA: TGTGCCAGCAGCGTAGCGGAAACGGGGGCGCCTTTTGGGCAGTTCTTC
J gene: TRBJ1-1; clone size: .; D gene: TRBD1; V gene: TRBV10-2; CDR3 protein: CASSELRTGELVFF; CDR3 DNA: TGCGCCAGCAGTGAATTAAGGACAGGGGAGTTGGTTTTCTTT
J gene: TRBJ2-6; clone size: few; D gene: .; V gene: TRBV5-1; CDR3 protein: CASSPPGSGANVLTF; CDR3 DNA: TGCGCCAGCAGCCCCCCTGGCTCTGGGGCCAACGTCCTGACTTTC
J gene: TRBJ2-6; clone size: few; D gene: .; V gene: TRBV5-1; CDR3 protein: CASRGIAGANVLTF; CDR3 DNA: TGCGCCAGCCGGGGAATTGCCGGGGCCAACGTCCTGACTTTC
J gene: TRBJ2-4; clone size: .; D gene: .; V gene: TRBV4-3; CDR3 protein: CASSQPGNIQYF; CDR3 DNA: TGCGCCAGCAGCCAACCGGGAAACATTCAGTACTTC
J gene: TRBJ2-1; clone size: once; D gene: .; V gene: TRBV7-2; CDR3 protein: CASSLPRGARGEQFF; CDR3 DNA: TGTGCCAGCAGCCTACCCCGGGGGGCGCGCGGTGAGCAGTTCTTC
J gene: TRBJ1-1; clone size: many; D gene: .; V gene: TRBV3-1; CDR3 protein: CASSFTDTEAFF; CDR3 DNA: TGTGCCAGCAGCTTCACGGACACTGAAGCTTTCTTT